This entry is about one TCR beta chain. Its antigen is currently unknown. Carrying unique molecular identifiers, the cDNA also gained a universal primer site through template switching. In TCRdb, the 5' RACE reads were re-called with MiXCR into one record per CDR3 protein. The table has around 1.7 million distinct CDR3 sequences, roughly a third seen once; the top ten hold over 0.25%. Every one of the donors was a healthy Caucasian. The data stem from a study of identical twins. Findings of the study overall: Out-of-frame sharing of TCR alpha in monozygotic twins was underestimated by models.

This clonotype was sampled from a newborn girl in good health. Specimen: cord blood.

This CDR3 is CASSQDLTSLNYEQYF. Written as DNA, the CDR3 is TGTGCCAGCAGCCAAGATCTGACTAGCCTCAACTACGAGCAGTACTTC. This chain connects TRBV4-2 to TRBJ2-7; 7 nucleotides line up with TRBD2. This CDR3 comprises 16 residues. Germline V CDR1 and CDR2: LGHNA, YNFKEQ. The J segment lost 3 bases and the V segment lost 0 bases, leaving 8 bases of the junction unmatched.